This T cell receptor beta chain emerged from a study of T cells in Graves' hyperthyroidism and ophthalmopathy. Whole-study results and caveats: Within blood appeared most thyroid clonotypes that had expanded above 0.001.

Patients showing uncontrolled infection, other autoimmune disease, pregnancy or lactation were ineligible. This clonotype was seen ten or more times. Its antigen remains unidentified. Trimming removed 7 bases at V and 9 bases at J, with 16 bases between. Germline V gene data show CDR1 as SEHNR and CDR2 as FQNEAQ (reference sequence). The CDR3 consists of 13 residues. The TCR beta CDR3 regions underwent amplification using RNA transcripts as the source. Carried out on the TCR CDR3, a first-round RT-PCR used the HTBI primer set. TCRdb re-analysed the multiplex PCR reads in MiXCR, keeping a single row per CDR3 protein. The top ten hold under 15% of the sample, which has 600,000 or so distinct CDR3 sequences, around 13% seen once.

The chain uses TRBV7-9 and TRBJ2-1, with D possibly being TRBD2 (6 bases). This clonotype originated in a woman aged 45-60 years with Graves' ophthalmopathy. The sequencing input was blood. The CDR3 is CASTLLASGEQFF. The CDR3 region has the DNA TGTGCCAGCACCCTTCTAGCGTCTGGTGAGCAGTTCTTC.